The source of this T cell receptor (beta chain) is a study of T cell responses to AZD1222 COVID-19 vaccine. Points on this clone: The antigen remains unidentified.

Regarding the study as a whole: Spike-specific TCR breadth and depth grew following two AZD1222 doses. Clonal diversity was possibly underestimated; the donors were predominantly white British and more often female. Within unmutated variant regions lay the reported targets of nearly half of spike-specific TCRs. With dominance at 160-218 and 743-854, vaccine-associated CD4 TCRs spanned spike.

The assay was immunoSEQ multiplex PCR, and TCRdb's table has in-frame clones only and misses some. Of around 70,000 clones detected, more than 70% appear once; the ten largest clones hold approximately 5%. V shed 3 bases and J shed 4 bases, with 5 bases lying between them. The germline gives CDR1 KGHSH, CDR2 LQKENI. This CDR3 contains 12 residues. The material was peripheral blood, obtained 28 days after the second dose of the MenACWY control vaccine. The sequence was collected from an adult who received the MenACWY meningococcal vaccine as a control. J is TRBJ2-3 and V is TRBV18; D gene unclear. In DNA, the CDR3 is TGTGCCAGCTCACCCGAGGCAGATACGCAGTATTTT. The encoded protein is CASSPEADTQYF. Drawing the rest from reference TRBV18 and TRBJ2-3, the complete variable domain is NAGVMQNPRHLVRRRGQEARLRCSPMKGHSHVYWYRQLPEEGLKFMVYLQKENIIDESGMPKERFSAEFPKEGPSILRIQQVVRGDSAAYFCASSPEADTQYFGPGTRLTVL.